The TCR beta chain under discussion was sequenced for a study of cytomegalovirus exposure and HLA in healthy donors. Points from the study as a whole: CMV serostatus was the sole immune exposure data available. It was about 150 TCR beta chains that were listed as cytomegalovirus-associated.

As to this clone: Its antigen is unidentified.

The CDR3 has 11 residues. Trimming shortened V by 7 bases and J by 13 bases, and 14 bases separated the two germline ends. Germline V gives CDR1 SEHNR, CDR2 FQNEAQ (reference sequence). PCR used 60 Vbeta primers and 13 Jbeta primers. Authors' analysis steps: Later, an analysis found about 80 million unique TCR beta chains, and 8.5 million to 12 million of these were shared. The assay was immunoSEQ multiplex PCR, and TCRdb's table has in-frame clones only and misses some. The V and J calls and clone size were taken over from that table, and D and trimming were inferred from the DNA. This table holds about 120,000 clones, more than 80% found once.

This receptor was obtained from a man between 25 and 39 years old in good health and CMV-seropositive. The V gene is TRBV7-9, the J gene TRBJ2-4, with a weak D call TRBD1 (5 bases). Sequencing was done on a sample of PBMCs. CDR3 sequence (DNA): TGTGCCAGCACCCAGGGAAACGACCAGTACTTC. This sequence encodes CASTQGNDQYF.